This record looks at one T cell receptor beta chain sequence and its context. As yet, its antigen is unknown. These data originate in a study of T cell responses to AZD1222 COVID-19 vaccine. Study-level findings and limits: The donor group comprised mostly white British people and more females; the analysis possibly underestimated clonal diversity. After two AZD1222 doses, spike-specific TCR breadth and depth rose versus day 0.

V lost 0 bases and J lost 8, with 14 bases in between. CDR1 is SGHRS and CDR2 is YFSETQ in the germline V gene. The CDR3 totals 15 residues. The assay was immunoSEQ multiplex PCR, and TCRdb's table has in-frame clones only and misses some. The repertoire includes about 31,000 clones, roughly 88% of them detected once, and 12% to 15% sits in the top ten. This TCR was sampled from an adult who received the AZD1222 COVID-19 vaccine. This sample comprised peripheral blood, obtained 28 days after the second AZD1222 dose. This chain joins TRBV5-1 and TRBJ2-2, with D hard to call. CDR3 DNA: TGCGCCAGCAGCTTGGGAGATGCGAATCGGGGGGAGCTGTTTTTT. Translation gives CASSLGDANRGELFF.